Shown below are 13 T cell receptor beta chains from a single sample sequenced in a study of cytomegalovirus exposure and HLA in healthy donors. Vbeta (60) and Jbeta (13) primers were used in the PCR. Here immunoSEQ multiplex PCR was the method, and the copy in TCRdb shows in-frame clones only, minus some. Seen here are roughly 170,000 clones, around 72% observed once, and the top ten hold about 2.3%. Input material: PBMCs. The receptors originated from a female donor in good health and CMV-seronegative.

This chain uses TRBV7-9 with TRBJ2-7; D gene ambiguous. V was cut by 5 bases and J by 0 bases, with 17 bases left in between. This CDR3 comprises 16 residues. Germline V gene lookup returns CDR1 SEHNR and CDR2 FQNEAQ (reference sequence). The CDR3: CASSEPGGISSYEQYF. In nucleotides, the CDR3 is TGTGCCAGCAGCGAGCCGGGTGGAATTAGCTCCTACGAGCAGTACTTC.

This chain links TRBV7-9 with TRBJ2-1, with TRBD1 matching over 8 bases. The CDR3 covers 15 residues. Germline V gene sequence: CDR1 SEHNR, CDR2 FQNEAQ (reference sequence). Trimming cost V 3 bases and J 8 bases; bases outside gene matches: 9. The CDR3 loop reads CASSFRQGSFDEQFF. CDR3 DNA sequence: TGTGCCAGCAGCTTTAGACAGGGGTCCTTTGATGAGCAGTTCTTC.

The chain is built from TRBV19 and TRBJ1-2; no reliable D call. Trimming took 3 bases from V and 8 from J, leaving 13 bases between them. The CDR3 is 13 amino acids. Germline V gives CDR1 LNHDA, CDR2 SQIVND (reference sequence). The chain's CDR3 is CASSISPYRGYTF. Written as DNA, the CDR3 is TGTGCCAGTAGTATTAGCCCATATCGCGGCTACACCTTC.

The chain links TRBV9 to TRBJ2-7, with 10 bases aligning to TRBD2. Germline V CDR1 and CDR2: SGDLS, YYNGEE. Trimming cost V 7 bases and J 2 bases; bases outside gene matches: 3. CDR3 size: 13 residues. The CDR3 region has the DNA TGTGCCAGCTCAGCGGGAGGGCCCTACGAGCAGTACTTC. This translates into CASSAGGPYEQYF.

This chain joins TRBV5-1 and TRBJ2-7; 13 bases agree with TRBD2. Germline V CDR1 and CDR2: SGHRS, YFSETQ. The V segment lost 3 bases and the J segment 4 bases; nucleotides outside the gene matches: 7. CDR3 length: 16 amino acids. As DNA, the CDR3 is TGCGCCAGCAGCTCCGGGGGGACTAGCGGGACATACGAGCAGTACTTC. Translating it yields CASSSGGTSGTYEQYF.

CDR3 amino acids: CASSIPTGGGDTQYF. The CDR3 DNA is TGTGCCAGCAGCATCCCTACAGGGGGAGGGGATACGCAGTATTTT. This chain connects TRBV5-4 to TRBJ2-3; D possibly corresponds to TRBD1 (8 bases). There are 15 residues in the CDR3. CDR1 SGHNT and CDR2 YYREEE come from the germline V gene (reference sequence). The V and J ends lost 4 bases and 6 bases respectively, with 18 bases between them.

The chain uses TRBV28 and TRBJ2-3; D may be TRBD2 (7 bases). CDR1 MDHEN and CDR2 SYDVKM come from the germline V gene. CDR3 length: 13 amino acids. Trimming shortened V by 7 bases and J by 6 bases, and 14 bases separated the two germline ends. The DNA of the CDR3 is TGTGCCAGCAATGAGGGAGGGGGGGATACGCAGTATTTT. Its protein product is CASNEGGGDTQYF.

Written as DNA, the CDR3 is TGTGCCAGCAGCTCCCCCCGCTCCTACAATGAGCAGTTCTTC. Protein product: CASSSPRSYNEQFF. This chain uses TRBV5-4 with TRBJ2-1; D is uncertain. This CDR3 contains 14 residues. The ends were cut back, 3 bases at V and 0 bases at J, with 7 bases in the middle. Germline loops: CDR1 SGHNT, CDR2 YYREEE (reference sequence).

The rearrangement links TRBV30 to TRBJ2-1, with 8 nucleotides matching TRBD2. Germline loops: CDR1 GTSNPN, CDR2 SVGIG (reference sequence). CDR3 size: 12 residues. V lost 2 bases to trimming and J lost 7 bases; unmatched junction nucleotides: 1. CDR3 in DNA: TGTGCCTGGAGTCGGGGGGGGAATGAGCAGTTCTTC. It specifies CAWSRGGNEQFF.

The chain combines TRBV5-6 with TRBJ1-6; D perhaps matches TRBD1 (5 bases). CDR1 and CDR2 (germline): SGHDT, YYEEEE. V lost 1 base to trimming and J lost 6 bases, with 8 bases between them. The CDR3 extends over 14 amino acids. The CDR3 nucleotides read TGTGCCAGCAGCTTGAGGCAGGGTAATTCACCCCTCCACTTT. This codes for CASSLRQGNSPLHF.

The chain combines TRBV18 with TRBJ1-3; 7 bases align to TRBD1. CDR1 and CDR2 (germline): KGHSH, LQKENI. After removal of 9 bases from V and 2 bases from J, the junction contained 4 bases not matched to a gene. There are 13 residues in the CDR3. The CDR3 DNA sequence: TGTGCCAGTCGGGACAGCCCTGGAAACACCATATATTTT. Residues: CASRDSPGNTIYF.

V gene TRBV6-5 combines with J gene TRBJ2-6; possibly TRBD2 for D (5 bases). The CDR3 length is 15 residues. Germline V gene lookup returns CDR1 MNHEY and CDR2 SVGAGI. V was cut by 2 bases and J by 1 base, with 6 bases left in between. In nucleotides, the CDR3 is TGTGCCAGCAGTTACCGGGGTTCTGGGGCCAACGTCCTGACTTTC. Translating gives CASSYRGSGANVLTF.

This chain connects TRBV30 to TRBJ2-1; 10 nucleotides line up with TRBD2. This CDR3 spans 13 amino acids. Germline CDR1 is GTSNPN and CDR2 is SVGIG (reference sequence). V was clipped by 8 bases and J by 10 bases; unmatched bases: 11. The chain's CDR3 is CAAKRGGTREQFF. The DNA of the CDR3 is TGTGCCGCTAAGCGGGGGGGCACACGAGAGCAGTTCTTC.